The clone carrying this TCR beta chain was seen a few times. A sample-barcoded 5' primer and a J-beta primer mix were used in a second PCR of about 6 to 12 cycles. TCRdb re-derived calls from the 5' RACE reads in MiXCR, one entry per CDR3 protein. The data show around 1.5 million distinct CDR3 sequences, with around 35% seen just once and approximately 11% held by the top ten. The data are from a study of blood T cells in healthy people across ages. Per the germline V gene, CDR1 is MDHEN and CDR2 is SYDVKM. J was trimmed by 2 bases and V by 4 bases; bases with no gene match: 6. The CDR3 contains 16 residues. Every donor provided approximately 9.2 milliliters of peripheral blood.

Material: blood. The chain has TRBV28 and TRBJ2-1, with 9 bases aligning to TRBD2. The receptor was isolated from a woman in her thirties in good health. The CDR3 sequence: CASSSSSGATYNEQFF. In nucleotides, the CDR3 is TGTGCCAGCAGTTCCTCTAGCGGGGCCACCTACAATGAGCAGTTCTTC.